This TCR beta chain stems from a study of cytomegalovirus exposure and HLA in healthy donors (dated by TCRdb to the late 2010s). Study-level background: In an earlier analysis of around 540 of the donors, about 270 Gb of sequence data and some 100 million unique TCR beta sequences from some 170 million T cells were reported. The study aimed to test whether cataloging public T cell receptors could reveal signatures of past pathogen exposure. In a later analysis, previously published TCR beta repertoires from 550 to 750 donors were re-analyzed and high-resolution HLA genotyping was added so that TCR occurrence patterns could be studied. The number of typed donors differed by locus: about 629-640 for A, B, C, DRB1 and DQB1; roughly 510 for DQA1; some 610 for DPA1; and around 470 for DPB1. In an earlier analysis of a few hundred of the donors, high-throughput TCR beta sequencing was used to judge whether each TCR beta V gene segment behaved as functional or pseudogenic. Genome-wide SNP genotypes for about 60% of the 666 donors were used in a later genetic analysis, which treated that subset as a discovery cohort. A few DR-DQ haplotypes were handled as single units for association and clustering because linkage in the cohort was strong. Every discovery cohort repertoire had been produced on one sequencing platform. Besides the first cohort of more than 650 subjects, a separate validation cohort made up of roughly 120 different subjects was used. The study used immunosequencing to profile the T cell repertoires of approximately 650 subjects and linked those repertoires to cytomegalovirus serostatus. Of the approximately 400 genotyped donors, 81% were placed in the genetic ancestry cluster associated with self-reported Caucasian donors. Across some 400 genotyped donors of the cohort, an average of about 200,000 unique TCR beta nucleotide sequences per donor were sequenced, and 15% to 20% of those sequences were non-productive. To predict cytomegalovirus infection status, the study combined high-throughput TCR immunosequencing, statistical association of individual TCRs with disease status, and machine learning. Donor age, sex, ethnicity and CMV serostatus were compiled together with the repertoire data. Roughly 300 gigabases of sequencing data and approximately 93 million unique TCR sequences were included in an early release covering around 650 HLA-typed donors. HLA typing covered class I and class II loci at four-digit resolution. In the later analysis, no new phenotypic data were used to find candidate immune exposures; instead, reliance was placed on TCR beta sequences and their occurrence across donors. Overall results and qualifications from the work: HLA typing was unavailable for some donors at each locus, so association tests used only the typed subset. The sequencing pipeline was judged likely to have produced a cluster of highly shared sequence variants as a technical artifact. In vitro tests confirmed that a few of the cytomegalovirus-associated TCR beta chains recognize cytomegalovirus antigens. It was suggested by the authors that the approach could potentially be generalized to other disease states and immunological phenotypes. The study gave a list of some 150 TCR beta chains associated with cytomegalovirus. Correlated functional status among segregating V segments might reflect linkage disequilibrium, but an unknown experimental factor could not be ruled out. The only immune exposure information available for the cohort was CMV serostatus. Because counts were too low, about 15 rarely observed V segments, including chromosome 9 orphons, were left out of the earlier analysis of 500 to 650 of the donors. In a later analysis, most CMV-associated TCR beta chains were found to appear HLA-restricted, with HLA associations seemingly driven largely by CMV exposure. The classifier was reported to diagnose cytomegalovirus status with high specificity and sensitivity in both the original and validation cohorts. The 87-base-pair reads could not distinguish some IMGT-functional V segments, including TRBV6-2 and TRBV6-3, so those segments were excluded. In a later analysis, HLA-associated TCR beta chains showed more clonal expansion and lower generation probabilities than non-associated chains that were equally common. Assigning TCR associations to individual alleles was difficult when HLA alleles, especially DR and DQ, strongly co-occurred. According to a later genetic analysis, donors in an Asian-associated ancestry cluster had fewer N-insertions in productive TCRs than the approximately 650-donor mean. According to a later analysis, parvovirus B19, influenza, CMV and Epstein-Barr virus appeared linked to several top co-occurrence clusters. An earlier analysis of around 540 of the donors showed that most TCR beta V segments appeared in productive rearrangements either about 90% or about 30% of the time, which broadly matched IMGT annotations. Roughly uniform sequencing depth across donors was assumed in presence/absence analyses, although this assumption may not hold. In a later analysis, the rate of TCR association differed among HLA loci, with DRB1 alleles having the most associated TCRs and HLA-C alleles having the fewest. In a later analysis, some 17,000 TCR beta sequences were associated with specific HLA alleles at a false discovery rate of 0.05. An association between a missense DCLRE1C variant and V-gene and J-gene trimming of TCR beta chains was found in a later genetic analysis and replicated in an independent cohort. Only TCR beta chains were sequenced in this cohort, and the absence of alpha or paired-chain data limited detectable features. While some public TCRs were present in many individuals, most TCR sequences turned up only very rarely across donors. A further reported finding was that TCR beta sequences accurately predicted the HLA-A and HLA-B alleles for most subjects in the first cohort.

The cohort comprised around 690 healthy bone marrow donors. At the time of sampling, all cohort members were nominally healthy, though unrecorded immune exposures were likely present. The donor was CMV seronegative and was included in the group of a few hundred seronegative cohort members. A peripheral blood sample was provided by each donor, and peripheral blood mononuclear cells were used for TCR beta sequencing. The Qiagen DNeasy Blood Extraction Kit was used to extract genomic DNA from the blood cell samples. This clone was seen a handful of times. This receptor's antigen is unknown. No much larger clone is present one base from it, and per-base qualities are unavailable. To prepare the library, the immunoSEQ multiplex PCR assay was applied. For the multiplex PCR, a mixture combining 60 forward primers for TCR Vbeta segments and 13 reverse primers for TCR Jbeta segments was used. The CDR3 region of rearranged TCR beta genes was amplified from genomic DNA by a multiplex PCR assay. The amplified TCR beta libraries were sequenced on the Illumina HiSeq System as 87-base-pair reads. In the original analysis: A later analysis counted tens of millions of unique TCR beta chains across the approximately 700 repertoires, and 9 million to 14 million of these chains were shared by at least two donors. Raw reads were error-corrected and collapsed into unique sequences with a nearest-neighbor algorithm that merged closely related sequences to remove PCR and sequencing errors. V, D and J gene segments were assigned by aligning CDR3 sequences to IMGT reference sequences. For a sequence to be retained, at least a six-nucleotide match to both a V gene segment and a J gene segment was required. Rearrangements were called productive when the CDR3 lacked stop codons and stayed in frame with V and J; all others were non-productive. CDR3 was defined by IMGT convention, running from the second conserved V-encoded cysteine to the conserved J-encoded phenylalanine. The earlier analysis of 587 of the donors excluded sequences that lacked an unambiguous match to a single V gene segment. In an earlier analysis of approximately 550 of the donors, V segments were called functional above 56.7% productive rearrangements and were called segregating when the between-donor standard deviation exceeded 5%. A statistical classification framework was built to diagnose cytomegalovirus status from the catalog of TCR beta chain sequences. V and J gene assignment, in a later analysis, came from comparing TCR nucleotide sequences with IMGT/GENE-DB human TR gene sequences. Using the TCRdist pipeline, a later analysis assigned CDR3 sequences along with most-parsimonious VDJ recombination scenarios. In a later analysis, each TCR beta chain was defined by its CDR3 amino acid sequence together with its V-gene family, and reads without a unique V-gene family were excluded. A later analysis removed 450 to 600 highly shared, low-generation-probability nucleotide sequences to deal with suspected cross-contamination and a sequencing artifact. In a later analysis, a clonal expansion index was calculated for each public chain from normalized within-repertoire ranks of inferred template counts. In a later analysis, generation probabilities were computed using a VDJ recombination model fitted to out-of-frame rearrangements, and the results were checked against IGoR. A later analysis scored TCR-TCR, TCR-HLA and TCR-CMV co-occurrence with hypergeometric tests, applying a repertoire-size bias correction to TCR pairs. In a later analysis, false discovery rates were estimated by permuting HLA or CMV assignments 20 times. In a later analysis, co-occurring TCRs were grouped using DBSCAN, with TCRdist sequence similarity added in when clustering inside HLA-allele-positive subsets. For co-occurrence clustering, repertoires with fewer than 30,000 or more than 120,000 public chains were excluded, along with roughly 5 repertoires with anomalous nucleotide sharing. This immuneACCESS table, as held by TCRdb, lists in-frame sequences with V and J called but not all clones. Of the missing ones, under half trace to an unresolved V gene in checked studies; the others have no known cause. V, J and clone size derive from that table, while D and trimming were established from the DNA sequence. The sample table shows tens of thousands of clones, and 65% to 85% are seen once. The ten largest clones capture around an eighth of the sample.

From the cysteine through the phenylalanine, the CDR3 covers 12 amino acids. Only the CDR3 region is kept as DNA, spanning 36 bases read in frame from base 1. V is shortened by 6 bases, J by 7 bases, and the region joining them spans 13 bases. CDR1 and CDR2 (MNHEY, SVGAGI) derive from the germline V gene. The chain was built from TRBV6-5 and TRBJ2-7; the D gene cannot be named for sure. The TCR comes from a man in his 70s in good health and CMV-seronegative. Sequencing was done on a sample of PBMCs. CDR3 protein: CASRGRPGEQYF. The DNA reads TGTGCCAGCAGGGGCAGACCTGGAGAGCAGTACTTC.